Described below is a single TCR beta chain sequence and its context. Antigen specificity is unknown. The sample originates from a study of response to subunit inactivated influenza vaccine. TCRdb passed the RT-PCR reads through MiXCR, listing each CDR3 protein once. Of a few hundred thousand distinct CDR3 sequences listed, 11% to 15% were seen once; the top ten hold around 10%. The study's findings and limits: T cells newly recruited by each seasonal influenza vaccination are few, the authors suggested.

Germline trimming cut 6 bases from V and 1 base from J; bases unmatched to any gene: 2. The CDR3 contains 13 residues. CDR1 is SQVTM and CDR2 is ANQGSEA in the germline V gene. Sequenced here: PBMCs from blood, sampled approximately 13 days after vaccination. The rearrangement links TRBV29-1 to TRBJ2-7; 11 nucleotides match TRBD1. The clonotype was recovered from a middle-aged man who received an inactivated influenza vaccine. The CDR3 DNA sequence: TGCAGCGTAGGGACAGGGGGATCCTACGAGCAGTACTTC. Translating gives CSVGTGGSYEQYF.